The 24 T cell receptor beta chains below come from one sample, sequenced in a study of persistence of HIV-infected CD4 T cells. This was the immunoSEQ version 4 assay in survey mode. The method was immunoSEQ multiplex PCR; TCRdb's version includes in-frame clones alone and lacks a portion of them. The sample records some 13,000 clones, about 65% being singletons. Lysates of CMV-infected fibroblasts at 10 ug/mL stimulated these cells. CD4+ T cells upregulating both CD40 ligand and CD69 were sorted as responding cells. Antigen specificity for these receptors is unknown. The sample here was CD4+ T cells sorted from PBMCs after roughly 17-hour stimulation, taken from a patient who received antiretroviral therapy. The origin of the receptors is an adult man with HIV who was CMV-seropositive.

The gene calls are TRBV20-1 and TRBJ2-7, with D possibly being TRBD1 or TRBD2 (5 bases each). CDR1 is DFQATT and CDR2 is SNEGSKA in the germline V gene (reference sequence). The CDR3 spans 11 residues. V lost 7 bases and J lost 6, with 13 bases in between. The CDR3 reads CSESRAGEQYF. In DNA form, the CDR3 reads TGCAGTGAATCCAGGGCGGGCGAGCAGTACTTC.

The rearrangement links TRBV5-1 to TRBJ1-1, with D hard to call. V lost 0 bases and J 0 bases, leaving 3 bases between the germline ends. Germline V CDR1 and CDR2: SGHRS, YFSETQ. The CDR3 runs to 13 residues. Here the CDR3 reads CASSLALNTEAFF. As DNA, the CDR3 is TGCGCCAGCAGCTTGGCGCTGAACACTGAAGCTTTCTTT.

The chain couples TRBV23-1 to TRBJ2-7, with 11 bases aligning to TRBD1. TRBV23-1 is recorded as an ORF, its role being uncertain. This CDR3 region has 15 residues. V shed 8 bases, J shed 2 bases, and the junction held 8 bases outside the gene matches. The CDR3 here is CASYRGQGGPYEQYF. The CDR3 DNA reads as TGCGCCAGCTACCGGGGACAGGGGGGGCCCTACGAGCAGTACTTC.

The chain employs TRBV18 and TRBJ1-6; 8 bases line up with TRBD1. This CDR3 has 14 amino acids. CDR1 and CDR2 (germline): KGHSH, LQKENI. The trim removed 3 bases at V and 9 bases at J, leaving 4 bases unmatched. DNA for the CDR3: TGTGCCAGCTCACCGGGACAGGAGGGTTCACCCCTCCACTTT. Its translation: CASSPGQEGSPLHF.

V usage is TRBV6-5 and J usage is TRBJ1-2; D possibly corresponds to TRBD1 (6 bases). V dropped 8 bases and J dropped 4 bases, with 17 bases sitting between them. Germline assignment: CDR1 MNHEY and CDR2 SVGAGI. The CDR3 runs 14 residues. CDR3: CASRQGRGLYGYTF. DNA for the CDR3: TGTGCCAGCCGTCAGGGGCGCGGCCTCTATGGCTACACCTTC.

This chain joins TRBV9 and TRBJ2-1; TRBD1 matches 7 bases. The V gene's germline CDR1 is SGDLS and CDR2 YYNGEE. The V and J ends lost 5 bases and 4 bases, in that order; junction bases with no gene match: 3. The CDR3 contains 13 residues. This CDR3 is CASSQGQYNEQFF. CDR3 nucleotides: TGTGCCAGCAGTCAGGGACAGTACAATGAGCAGTTCTTC. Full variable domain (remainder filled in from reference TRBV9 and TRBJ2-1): DSGVTQTPKHLITATGQRVTLRCSPRSGDLSVYWYQQSLDQGLQFLIQYYNGEERAKGNILERFSAQQFPDLHSELNLSSLELGDSALYFCASSQGQYNEQFFGPGTRLTVL.

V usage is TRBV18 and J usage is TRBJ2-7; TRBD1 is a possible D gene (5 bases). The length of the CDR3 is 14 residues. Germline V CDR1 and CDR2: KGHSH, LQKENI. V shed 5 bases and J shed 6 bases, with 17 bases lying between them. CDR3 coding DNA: TGTGCCAGCTCATCGAACTTCAGGGTTGGCGAGCAGTACTTC. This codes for CASSSNFRVGEQYF. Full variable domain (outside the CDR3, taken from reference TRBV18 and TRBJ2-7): NAGVMQNPRHLVRRRGQEARLRCSPMKGHSHVYWYRQLPEEGLKFMVYLQKENIIDESGMPKERFSAEFPKEGPSILRIQQVVRGDSAAYFCASSSNFRVGEQYFGPGTRLTVT.

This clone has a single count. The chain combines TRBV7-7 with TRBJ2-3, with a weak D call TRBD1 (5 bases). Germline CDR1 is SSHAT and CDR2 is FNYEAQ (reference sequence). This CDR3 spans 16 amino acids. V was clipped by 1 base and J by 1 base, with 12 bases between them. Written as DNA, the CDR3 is TGTGCCAGCAGCTTAGAGGCAGGGAAGGGCACAGATACGCAGTATTTT. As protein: CASSLEAGKGTDTQYF.

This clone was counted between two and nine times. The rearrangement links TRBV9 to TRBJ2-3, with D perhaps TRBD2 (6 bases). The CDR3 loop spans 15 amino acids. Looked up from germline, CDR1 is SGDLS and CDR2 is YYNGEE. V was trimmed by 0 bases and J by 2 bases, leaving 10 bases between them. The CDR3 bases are TGTGCCAGCAGCGTAGTTGGGGGGTTCACAGATACGCAGTATTTT. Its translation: CASSVVGGFTDTQYF. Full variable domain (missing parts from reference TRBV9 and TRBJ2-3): DSGVTQTPKHLITATGQRVTLRCSPRSGDLSVYWYQQSLDQGLQFLIQYYNGEERAKGNILERFSAQQFPDLHSELNLSSLELGDSALYFCASSVVGGFTDTQYFGPGTRLTVL.

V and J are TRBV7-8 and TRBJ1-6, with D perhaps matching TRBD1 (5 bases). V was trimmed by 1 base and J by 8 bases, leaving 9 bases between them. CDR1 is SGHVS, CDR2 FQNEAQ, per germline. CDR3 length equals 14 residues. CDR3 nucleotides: TGTGCCAGCAGCTTAGATGACAGAGATTCACCCCTCCACTTT. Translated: CASSLDDRDSPLHF.

The CDR3 reads CASIPGGAGNTIYF. The DNA of the CDR3 is TGTGCCAGTATCCCCGGGGGGGCTGGAAACACCATATATTTT. This chain links TRBV19 with TRBJ1-3; D is perhaps TRBD1 (5 bases). V lost 7 bases and J lost 2, with 12 bases in between. The CDR3 runs 14 residues. In germline, CDR1 is LNHDA, CDR2 SQIVND (reference sequence).

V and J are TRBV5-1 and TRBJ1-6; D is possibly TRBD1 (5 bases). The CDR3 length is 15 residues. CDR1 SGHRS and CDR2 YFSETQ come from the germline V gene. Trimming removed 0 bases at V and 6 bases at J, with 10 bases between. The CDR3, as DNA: TGCGCCAGCAGCTTGGTCTCGGGGGGTAATTCACCCCTCCACTTT. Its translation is CASSLVSGGNSPLHF.

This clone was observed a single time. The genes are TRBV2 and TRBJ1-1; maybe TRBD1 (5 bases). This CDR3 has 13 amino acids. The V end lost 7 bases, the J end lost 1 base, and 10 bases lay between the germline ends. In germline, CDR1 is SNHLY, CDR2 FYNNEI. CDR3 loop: CASTGRGNTEAFF. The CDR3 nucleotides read TGTGCCAGCACCGGGAGGGGGAACACTGAAGCTTTCTTT. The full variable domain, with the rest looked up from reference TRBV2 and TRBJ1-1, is EPEVTQTPSHQVTQMGQEVILRCVPISNHLYFYWYRQILGQKVEFLVSFYNNEISEKSEIFDDQFSVERPDGSNFTLKIRSTKLEDSAMYFCASTGRGNTEAFFGQGTRLTVV.

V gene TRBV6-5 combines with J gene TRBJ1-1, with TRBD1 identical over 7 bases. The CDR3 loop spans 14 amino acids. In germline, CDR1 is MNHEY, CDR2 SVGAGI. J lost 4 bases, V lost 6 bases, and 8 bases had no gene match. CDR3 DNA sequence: TGTGCCAGCAGCAGGGGGGCCTTGGGCACTGAAGCTTTCTTT. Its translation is CASSRGALGTEAFF.

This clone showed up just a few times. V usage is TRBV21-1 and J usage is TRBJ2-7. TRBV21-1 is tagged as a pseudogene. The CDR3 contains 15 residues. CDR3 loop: CASRGTSLRSYEQYF. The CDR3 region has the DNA TGTGCCAGCAGAGGAACCAGTCTGCGTTCCTACGAGCAGTACTTC.

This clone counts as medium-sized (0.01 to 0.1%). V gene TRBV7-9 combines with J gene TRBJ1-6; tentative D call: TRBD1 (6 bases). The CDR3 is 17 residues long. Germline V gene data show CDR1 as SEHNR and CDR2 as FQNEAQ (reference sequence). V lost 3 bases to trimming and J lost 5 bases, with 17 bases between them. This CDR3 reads CASSFAAEQGHNSPLHF. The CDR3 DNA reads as TGTGCCAGCAGCTTTGCAGCCGAACAGGGCCATAATTCACCCCTCCACTTT.

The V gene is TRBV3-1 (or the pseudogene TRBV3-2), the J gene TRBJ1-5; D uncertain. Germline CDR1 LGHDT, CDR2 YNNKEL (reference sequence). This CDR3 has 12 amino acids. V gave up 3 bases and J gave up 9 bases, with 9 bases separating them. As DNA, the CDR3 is TGTGCCAGCAGCCAGGCCGTCGGGCCCCAGCATTTT. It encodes CASSQAVGPQHF.

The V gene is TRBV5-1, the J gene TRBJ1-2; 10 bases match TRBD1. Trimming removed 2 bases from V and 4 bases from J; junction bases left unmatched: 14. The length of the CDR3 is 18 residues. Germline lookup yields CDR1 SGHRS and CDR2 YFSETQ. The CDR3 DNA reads TGCGCCAGCAGCTTAAGCCCGCACGGGACAGGGGATGGCTATGGCTACACCTTC. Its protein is CASSLSPHGTGDGYGYTF.

CDR3 residues: CATGQRATNEKLFF. In DNA form, the CDR3 reads TGTGCCACCGGTCAACGGGCAACTAATGAAAAACTGTTTTTT. The rearrangement joins TRBV15 to TRBJ1-4; no clear D. Per the germline V gene, CDR1 is LNHNV and CDR2 is YYDKDF (reference sequence). CDR3 size: 14 residues. V shed 8 bases and J shed 0 bases, with 10 bases lying between them.

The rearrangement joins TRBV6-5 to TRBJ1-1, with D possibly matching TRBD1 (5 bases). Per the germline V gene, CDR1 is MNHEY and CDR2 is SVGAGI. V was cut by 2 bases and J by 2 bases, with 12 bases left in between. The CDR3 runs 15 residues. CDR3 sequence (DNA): TGTGCCAGCAGTTACCCGGCAGGGAAAAACACTGAAGCTTTCTTT. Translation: CASSYPAGKNTEAFF.

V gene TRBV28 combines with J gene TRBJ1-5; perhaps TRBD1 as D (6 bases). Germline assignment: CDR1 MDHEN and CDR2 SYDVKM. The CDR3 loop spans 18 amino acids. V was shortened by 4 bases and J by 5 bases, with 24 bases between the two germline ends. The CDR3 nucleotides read TGTGCCAGCAGTTCAGGGGCTCTCCACGATCGCAGGGATCAGCCCCAGCATTTT. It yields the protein CASSSGALHDRRDQPQHF.

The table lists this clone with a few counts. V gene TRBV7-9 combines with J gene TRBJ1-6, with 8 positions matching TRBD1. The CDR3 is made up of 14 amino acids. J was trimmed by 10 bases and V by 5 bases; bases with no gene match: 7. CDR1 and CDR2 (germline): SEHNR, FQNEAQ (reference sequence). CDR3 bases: TGTGCCAGCAGCGAACAGGGGGGAAACTCACCCCTCCACTTT. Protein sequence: CASSEQGGNSPLHF.

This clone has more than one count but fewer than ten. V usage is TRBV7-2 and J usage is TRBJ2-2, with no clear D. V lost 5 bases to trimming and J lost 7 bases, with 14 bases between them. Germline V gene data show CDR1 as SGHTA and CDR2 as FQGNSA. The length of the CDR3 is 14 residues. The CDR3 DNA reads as TGTGCCAGCAGCCCCATCCGGGCCCACGGGGAGCTGTTTTTT. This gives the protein CASSPIRAHGELFF.

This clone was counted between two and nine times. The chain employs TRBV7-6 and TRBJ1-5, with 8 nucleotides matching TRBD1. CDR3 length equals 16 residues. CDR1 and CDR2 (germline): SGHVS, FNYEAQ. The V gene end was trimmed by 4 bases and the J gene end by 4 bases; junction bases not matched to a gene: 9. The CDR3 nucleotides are TGTGCCAGCAGCTCAGCGACAGGGGCTGAAAATCAGCCCCAGCATTTT. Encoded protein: CASSSATGAENQPQHF.